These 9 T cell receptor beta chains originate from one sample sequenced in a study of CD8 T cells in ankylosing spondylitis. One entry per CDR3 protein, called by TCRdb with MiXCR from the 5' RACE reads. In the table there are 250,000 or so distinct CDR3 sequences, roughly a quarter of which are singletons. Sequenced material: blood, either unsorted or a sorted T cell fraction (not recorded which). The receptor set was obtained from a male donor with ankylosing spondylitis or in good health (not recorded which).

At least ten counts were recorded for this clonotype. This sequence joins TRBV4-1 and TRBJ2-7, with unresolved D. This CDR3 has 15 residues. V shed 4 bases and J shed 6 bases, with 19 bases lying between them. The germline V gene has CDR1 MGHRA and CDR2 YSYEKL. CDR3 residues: CASSRVDLVPREQYF. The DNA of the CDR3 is TGCGCCAGCAGCCGGGTAGATCTTGTACCTCGCGAGCAGTACTTC.

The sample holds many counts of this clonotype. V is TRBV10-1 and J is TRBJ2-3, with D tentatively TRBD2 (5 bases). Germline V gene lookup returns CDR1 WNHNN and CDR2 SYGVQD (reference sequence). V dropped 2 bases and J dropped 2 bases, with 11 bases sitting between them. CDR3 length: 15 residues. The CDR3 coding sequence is TGCGCCAGCAGTGAGGACGGGATTCTCACAGATACGCAGTATTTT. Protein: CASSEDGILTDTQYF.

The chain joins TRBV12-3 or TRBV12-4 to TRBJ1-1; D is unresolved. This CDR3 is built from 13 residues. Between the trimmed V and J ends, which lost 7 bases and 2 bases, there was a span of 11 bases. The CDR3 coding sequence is TGTGCCAGCATCTCGACGGGTAACACTGAAGCTTTCTTT. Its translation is CASISTGNTEAFF.

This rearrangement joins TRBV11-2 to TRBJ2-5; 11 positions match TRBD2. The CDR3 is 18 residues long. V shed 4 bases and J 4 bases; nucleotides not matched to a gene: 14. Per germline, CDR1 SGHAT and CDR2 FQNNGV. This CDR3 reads CASSWGWNSGGAGETQYF. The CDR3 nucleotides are TGTGCCAGCAGCTGGGGGTGGAATAGCGGGGGGGCCGGAGAGACCCAGTACTTC.

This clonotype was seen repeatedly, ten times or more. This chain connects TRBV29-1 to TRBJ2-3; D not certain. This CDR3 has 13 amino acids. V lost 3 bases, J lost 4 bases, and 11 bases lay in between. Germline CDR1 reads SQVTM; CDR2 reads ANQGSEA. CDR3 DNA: TGCAGCGTTGACTTTTGGGATCCAGATACGCAGTATTTT. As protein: CSVDFWDPDTQYF.

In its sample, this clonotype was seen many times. The CDR3 DNA reads TGTGCCAGCAGCCAGGACAGGGTTGGCACCGGGGAGCTGTTTTTT. Its translation is CASSQDRVGTGELFF. The chain employs TRBV4-2 and TRBJ2-2; 8 bases map to TRBD1. The CDR3 sequence is 15 residues long. The trim removed 3 bases at V and 4 bases at J, leaving 4 bases unmatched. Germline V gene data show CDR1 as LGHNA and CDR2 as YNFKEQ.

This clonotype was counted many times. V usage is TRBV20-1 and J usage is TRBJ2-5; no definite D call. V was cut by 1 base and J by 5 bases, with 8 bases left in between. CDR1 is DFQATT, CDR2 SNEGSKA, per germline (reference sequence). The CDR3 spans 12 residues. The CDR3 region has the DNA TGCAGTGCTAGAGGCCCAGAGGAGACCCAGTACTTC. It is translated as CSARGPEETQYF.

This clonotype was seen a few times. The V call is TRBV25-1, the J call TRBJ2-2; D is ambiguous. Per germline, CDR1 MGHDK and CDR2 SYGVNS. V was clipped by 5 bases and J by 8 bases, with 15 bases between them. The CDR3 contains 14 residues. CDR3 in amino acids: CASSLRTASGELFF. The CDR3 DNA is TGTGCCAGCAGTTTACGGACCGCGTCGGGGGAGCTGTTTTTT.

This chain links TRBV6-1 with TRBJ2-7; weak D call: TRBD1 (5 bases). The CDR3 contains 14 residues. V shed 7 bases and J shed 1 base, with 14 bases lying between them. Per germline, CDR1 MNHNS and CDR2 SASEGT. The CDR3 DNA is TGTGCCAGCAACCAAAACACAGGTTCCTACGAGCAGTACTTC. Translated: CASNQNTGSYEQYF.